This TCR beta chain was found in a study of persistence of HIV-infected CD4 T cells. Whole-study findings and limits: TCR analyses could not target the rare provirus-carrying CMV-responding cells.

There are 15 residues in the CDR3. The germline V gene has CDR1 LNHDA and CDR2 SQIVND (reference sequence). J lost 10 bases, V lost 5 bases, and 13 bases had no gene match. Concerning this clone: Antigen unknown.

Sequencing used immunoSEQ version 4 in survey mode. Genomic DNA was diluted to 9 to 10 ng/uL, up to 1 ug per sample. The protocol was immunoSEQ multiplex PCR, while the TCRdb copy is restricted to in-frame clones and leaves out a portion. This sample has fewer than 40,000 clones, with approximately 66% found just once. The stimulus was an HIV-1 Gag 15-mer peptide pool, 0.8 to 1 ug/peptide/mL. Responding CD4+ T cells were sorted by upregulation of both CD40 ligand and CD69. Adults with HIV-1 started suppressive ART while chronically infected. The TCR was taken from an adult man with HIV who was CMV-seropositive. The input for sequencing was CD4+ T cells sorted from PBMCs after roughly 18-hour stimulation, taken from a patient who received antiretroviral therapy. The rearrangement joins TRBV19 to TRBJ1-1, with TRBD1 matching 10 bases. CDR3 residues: CASSPGTGASPGAFF. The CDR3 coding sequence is TGTGCCAGTAGTCCCGGGACAGGGGCCTCCCCTGGAGCTTTCTTT.